This TCR beta chain was identified in a study of ipilimumab plus nivolumab after autologous stem cell transplantation (TCRdb year 2021). For context, the study as a whole: Trial patients received a median of 5 ipilimumab doses and about eight nivolumab doses. Included in the myeloma cohort were high-risk transplant-naive patients as well as patients relapsing within 3 years of a first autologous transplant. Patients in the trial were undergoing autologous transplant and had high-risk diffuse large B cell lymphoma, mature T cell lymphoma, or multiple myeloma. Roughly 35 patients made up the trial's intent-to-treat population.

The full study reports these points: According to the authors, a biologic rationale for studying the approach further came from T cell receptor repertoire, regulatory T cell phenotype and gut microbiota profiles. The authors concluded that, as post-transplant consolidation, combined checkpoint inhibition appeared tolerable.

Preparation of the library involved the immunoSEQ multiplex PCR assay. Not all clones reach the TCRdb copy of this immuneACCESS table, which keeps in-frame sequences only. Checked studies attribute under half of the gap to unresolved V genes and leave the rest unexplained. Across this sample there are about 10,000 clones, with around two thirds seen only once. Together, the top ten hold around 16% of the sample. From the cysteine up to the phenylalanine, the CDR3 has a length of 15 residues. Only the CDR3 region is kept as DNA, spanning 45 bases read in frame from base 1. Clipping removes 2 bases from V and 6 bases from J, with 4 as the unmatched junction base count. CDR1 and CDR2 (MDHEN, SYDVKM) derive from the germline V gene. Comments on this clone: The target of this receptor is not known. Base qualities are missing; no much larger clone stands one base away.

Ipilimumab was given at 1 mg/kg intravenously on day 1 of selected weeks, and checkpoint therapy started 14 to 28 days after autologous transplant. Patients received nivolumab at 3 mg/kg intravenously on day 1 of weeks 1, 4, 7, 10, and every two weeks through week 26. Combined checkpoint inhibition with ipilimumab and nivolumab as consolidation after autologous stem cell transplantation was tested in a Phase Ib clinical trial. The sample here was PBMCs, taken in a trial of ipilimumab plus nivolumab as post-transplant consolidation. The chain was built from TRBV28 and TRBJ2-3; the junction holds 11 bases that match TRBD1. The sequence was collected from a female donor with multiple myeloma. In nucleotides, the sequence is TGTGCCAGCAGTTTACGGGGACAGGGGGATGATACGCAGTATTTT. This encodes CASSLRGQGDDTQYF.